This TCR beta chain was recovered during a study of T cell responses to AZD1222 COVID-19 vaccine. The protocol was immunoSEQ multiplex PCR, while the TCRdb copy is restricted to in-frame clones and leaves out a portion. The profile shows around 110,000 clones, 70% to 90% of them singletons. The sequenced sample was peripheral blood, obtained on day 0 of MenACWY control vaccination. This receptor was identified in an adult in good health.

CDR3 loop: CASGLAQGAAFF. The CDR3 nucleotides are TGTGCCAGCGGTCTGGCACAGGGAGCAGCTTTCTTT. The chain combines TRBV2 with TRBJ1-1, with a possible D match to TRBD1 (6 bases). Between the trimmed V and J ends, which lost 8 bases and 10 bases, there was a span of 17 bases. The germline CDR1 and CDR2 sequences are SNHLY and FYNNEI. This CDR3 contains 12 residues.